One and the same sample provided the 9 T cell receptor beta chains below, sequenced in a study of blood T cell repertoires in COVID-19. Profiled with immunoSEQ multiplex PCR; TCRdb holds only in-frame clones, not every one. Of 15,000 or so clones in the sample, almost 90% are singletons; the top ten hold less than 3%. Material: peripheral blood. All receptors come from a human donor in a cohort sampled during active COVID-19.

The chain recombines TRBV5-4 with TRBJ1-2; TRBD1 aligns across 8 bases. The CDR3 is 14 amino acids. Germline trimming cut 2 bases from V and 6 bases from J; bases unmatched to any gene: 6. CDR1 is SGHNT and CDR2 is YYREEE in the germline V gene (reference sequence). The CDR3 coding sequence is TGTGCCAGCAGCTTTGGTCAGGGGGCTGATGGCTACACCTTC. This sequence encodes CASSFGQGADGYTF.

The chain recombines TRBV5-4 with TRBJ2-3, with TRBD1 as a possible D gene (5 bases). Germline V CDR1 and CDR2: SGHNT, YYREEE (reference sequence). V was shortened by 0 bases and J by 5 bases, with 7 bases between the two germline ends. The CDR3 sequence is 13 residues long. CDR3 sequence (DNA): TGTGCCAGCAGCTTGGATCAGGGAGATACGCAGTATTTT. It specifies CASSLDQGDTQYF.

This clone was detected only once. This sequence joins TRBV13 and TRBJ2-7, with TRBD1 identical over 7 bases. Germline V CDR1 and CDR2: PRHDT, FYEKMQ (reference sequence). This CDR3 contains 15 residues. V lost 6 bases to trimming and J lost 1 base; unmatched junction nucleotides: 9. This CDR3 reads CASRVGGASSYEQYF. CDR3 sequence (DNA): TGTGCCAGCAGGGTAGGGGGCGCCTCATCCTACGAGCAGTACTTC.

V gene TRBV18 combines with J gene TRBJ2-2; 12 positions agree with TRBD2. The CDR3 runs 16 residues. With V trimmed by 5 bases and J by 0 bases, 1 base remained unmatched. Germline loops: CDR1 KGHSH, CDR2 LQKENI. The CDR3 is CASSRTSGANTGELFF. The CDR3 nucleotides read TGTGCCAGCTCAAGGACTAGCGGGGCGAACACCGGGGAGCTGTTTTTT.

The genes are TRBV19 and TRBJ1-2; TRBD1 matches at 10 bases. After removal of 8 bases from V and 1 base from J, the junction contained 4 bases not matched to a gene. The V gene's germline CDR1 is LNHDA and CDR2 SQIVND (reference sequence). The CDR3 is 14 amino acids. CDR3 sequence (DNA): TGTGCCAGTTCGACAGGGGGCGGTAACTATGGCTACACCTTC. As protein: CASSTGGGNYGYTF.

This chain links TRBV5-6 with TRBJ2-7; D might be TRBD2 (5 bases). V shed 1 base and J shed 2 bases, with 10 bases lying between them. Germline V gene lookup returns CDR1 SGHDT and CDR2 YYEEEE. The CDR3 sequence is 14 residues long. The CDR3 protein is CASSLFRLPYEQYF. The CDR3 DNA reads TGTGCCAGCAGCTTGTTCCGACTACCCTACGAGCAGTACTTC.

V gene TRBV11-2 combines with J gene TRBJ2-7; 8 nucleotides line up with TRBD2. The ends lost 10 bases at V and 5 bases at J; junction bases unmatched: 7. The CDR3 length is 12 residues. Germline V gene data show CDR1 as SGHAT and CDR2 as FQNNGV. DNA for the CDR3: TGTGCCACCCAAGCGGGAGCCAACGAGCAGTACTTC. Encoded protein: CATQAGANEQYF. Looking up the rest from reference TRBV11-2 and TRBJ2-7 gives the full variable domain: EAGVAQSPRYKIIEKRQSVAFWCNPISGHATLYWYQQILGQGPKLLIQFQNNGVVDDSQLPKDRFSAERLKGVDSTLKIQPAKLEDSAVYLCATQAGANEQYFGPGTRLTVT.

The chain employs TRBV14 and TRBJ1-2; the D is unclear. V was cut by 0 bases and J by 3 bases, with 20 bases left in between. The germline gives CDR1 SGHDN, CDR2 FVKESK. The length of the CDR3 is 18 residues. The CDR3 DNA reads TGTGCCAGCAGCCAAGATATTCGGAGGGCAGGATCCCACTATGGCTACACCTTC. Amino acids: CASSQDIRRAGSHYGYTF.

The chain links TRBV5-4 to TRBJ1-3; no firm D call. There are 13 residues in the CDR3. Trimming removed 2 bases from V and 0 bases from J, with 3 bases in between. Germline CDR1 SGHNT, CDR2 YYREEE (reference sequence). The CDR3 is CASSFRSGNTIYF. The CDR3 coding sequence is TGTGCCAGCAGCTTTCGCTCTGGAAACACCATATATTTT.